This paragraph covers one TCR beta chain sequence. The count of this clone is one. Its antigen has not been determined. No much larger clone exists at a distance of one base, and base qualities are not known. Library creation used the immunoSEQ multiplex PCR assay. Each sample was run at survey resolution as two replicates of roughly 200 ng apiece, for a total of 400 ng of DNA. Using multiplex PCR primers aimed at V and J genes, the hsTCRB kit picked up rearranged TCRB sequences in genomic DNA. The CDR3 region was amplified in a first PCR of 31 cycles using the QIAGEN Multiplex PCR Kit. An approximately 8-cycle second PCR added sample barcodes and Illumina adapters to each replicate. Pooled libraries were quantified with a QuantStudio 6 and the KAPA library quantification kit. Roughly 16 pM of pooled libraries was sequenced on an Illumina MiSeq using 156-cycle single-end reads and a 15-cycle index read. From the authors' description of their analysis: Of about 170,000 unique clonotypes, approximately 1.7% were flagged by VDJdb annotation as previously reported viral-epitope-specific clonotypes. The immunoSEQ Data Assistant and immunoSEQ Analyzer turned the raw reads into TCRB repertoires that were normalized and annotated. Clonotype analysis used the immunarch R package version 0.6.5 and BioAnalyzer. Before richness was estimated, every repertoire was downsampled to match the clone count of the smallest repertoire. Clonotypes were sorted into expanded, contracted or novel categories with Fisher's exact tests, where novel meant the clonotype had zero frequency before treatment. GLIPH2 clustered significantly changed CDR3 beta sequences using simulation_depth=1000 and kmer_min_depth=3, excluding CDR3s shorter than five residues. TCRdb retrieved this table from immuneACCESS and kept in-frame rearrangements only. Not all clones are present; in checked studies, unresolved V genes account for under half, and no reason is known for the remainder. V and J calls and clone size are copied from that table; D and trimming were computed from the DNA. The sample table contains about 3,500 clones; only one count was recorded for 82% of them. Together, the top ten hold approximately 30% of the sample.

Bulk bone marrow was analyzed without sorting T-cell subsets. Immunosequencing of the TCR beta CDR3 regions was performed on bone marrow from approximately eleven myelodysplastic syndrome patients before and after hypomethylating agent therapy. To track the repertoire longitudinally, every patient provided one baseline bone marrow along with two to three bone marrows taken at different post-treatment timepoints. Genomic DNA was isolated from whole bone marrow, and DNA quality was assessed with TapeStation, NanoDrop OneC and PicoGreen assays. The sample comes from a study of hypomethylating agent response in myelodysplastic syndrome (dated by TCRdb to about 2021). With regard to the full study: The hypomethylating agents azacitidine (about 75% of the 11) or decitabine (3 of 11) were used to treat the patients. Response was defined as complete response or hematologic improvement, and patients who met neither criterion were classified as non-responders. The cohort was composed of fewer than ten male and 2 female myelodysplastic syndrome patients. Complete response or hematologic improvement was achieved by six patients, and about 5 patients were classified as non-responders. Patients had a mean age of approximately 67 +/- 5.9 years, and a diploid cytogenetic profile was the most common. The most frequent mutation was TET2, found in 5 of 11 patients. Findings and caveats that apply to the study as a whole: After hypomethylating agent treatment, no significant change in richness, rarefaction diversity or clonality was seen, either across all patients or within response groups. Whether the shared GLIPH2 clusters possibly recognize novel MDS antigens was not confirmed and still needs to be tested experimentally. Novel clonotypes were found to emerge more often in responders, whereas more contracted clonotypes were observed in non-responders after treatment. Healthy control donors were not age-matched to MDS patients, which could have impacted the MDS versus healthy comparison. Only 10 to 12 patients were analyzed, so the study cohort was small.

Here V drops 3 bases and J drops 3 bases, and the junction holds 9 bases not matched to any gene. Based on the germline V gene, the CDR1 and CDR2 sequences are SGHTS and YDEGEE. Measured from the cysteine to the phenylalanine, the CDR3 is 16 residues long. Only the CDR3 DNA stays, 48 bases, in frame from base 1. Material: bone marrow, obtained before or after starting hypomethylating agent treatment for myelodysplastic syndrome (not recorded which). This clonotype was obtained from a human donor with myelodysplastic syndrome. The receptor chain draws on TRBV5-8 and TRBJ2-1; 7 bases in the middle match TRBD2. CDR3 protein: CASSSQLSGFYNEQFF. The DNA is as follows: TGTGCCAGCAGCTCCCAACTTAGCGGGTTCTACAATGAGCAGTTCTTC.